Listed below are T cell receptor beta chains from one sample, sequenced in a study of cytomegalovirus exposure and HLA in healthy donors. Method: immunoSEQ multiplex PCR; TCRdb's copy keeps in-frame clones and lacks some. The sample comprises 64,000 or so clones, 70% of which are singletons, and about 8.9% rests with the top ten. Input material: PBMCs. These receptors were collected from a woman between 50 and 59 years old in good health and CMV-seropositive. The CDR3 runs from the conserved cysteine through the conserved F or W. The order of the fields is J gene, clone size, D gene, V gene, CDR3 protein, CDR3 DNA. D genes are given only for firm matches. Rows may omit the clone size; those that give it use once, few, many or a size class.

j_call: TRBJ2-7; clone_size: many; d_call: TRBD2; v_call: TRBV5-1; cdr3_aa: CASSSFVAGARNEQYF; cdr3_nt: TGCGCCAGCAGCTCCTTCGTTGCGGGAGCGAGAAACGAGCAGTACTTC
j_call: TRBJ2-3; clone_size: NA; d_call: TRBD2; v_call: TRBV29-1; cdr3_aa: CSVPETSGGYSTDTQYF; cdr3_nt: TGCAGCGTGCCGGAGACTAGCGGGGGCTACAGCACAGATACGCAGTATTTT
j_call: TRBJ1-2; clone_size: few; d_call: TRBD1; v_call: TRBV27; cdr3_aa: CASSRQGAGYGYTF; cdr3_nt: TGTGCCAGCAGTCGACAGGGGGCTGGCTATGGCTACACCTTC
j_call: TRBJ2-3; clone_size: NA; d_call: TRBD2; v_call: TRBV10-1; cdr3_aa: CASSARGGREDTQYF; cdr3_nt: TGCGCCAGCAGCGCTCGGGGGGGCCGGGAAGATACGCAGTATTTT
j_call: TRBJ2-1; clone_size: NA; d_call: NA; v_call: TRBV14; cdr3_aa: CASSQGGVGAYNEQFF; cdr3_nt: TGTGCCAGCAGCCAAGGGGGAGTCGGGGCCTACAATGAGCAGTTCTTC
j_call: TRBJ2-6; clone_size: NA; d_call: NA; v_call: TRBV9; cdr3_aa: CASSVAGAGANVLTF; cdr3_nt: TGTGCCAGCAGCGTAGCGGGGGCTGGGGCCAACGTCCTGACTTTC
j_call: TRBJ2-7; clone_size: NA; d_call: NA; v_call: TRBV2; cdr3_aa: CASSERWSEQYF; cdr3_nt: TGTGCCAGCAGTGAACGGTGGAGCGAGCAGTACTTC
j_call: TRBJ1-1; clone_size: NA; d_call: TRBD1; v_call: TRBV27; cdr3_aa: CASSLYGTGGGTEAFF; cdr3_nt: TGTGCCAGCAGTTTATATGGGACAGGGGGTGGAACTGAAGCTTTCTTT
j_call: TRBJ2-1; clone_size: NA; d_call: TRBD2; v_call: TRBV7-8; cdr3_aa: CASSPGLAGGSSYNEQFF; cdr3_nt: TGTGCCAGCAGCCCGGGACTAGCGGGAGGCAGCTCCTACAATGAGCAGTTCTTC
j_call: TRBJ2-2; clone_size: NA; d_call: TRBD1; v_call: TRBV10-3; cdr3_aa: CAIMPDRVLRSWTGELFF; cdr3_nt: TGTGCCATCATGCCGGACAGGGTTCTCCGGTCTTGGACCGGGGAGCTGTTTTTT
j_call: TRBJ2-1; clone_size: NA; d_call: TRBD2; v_call: TRBV30; cdr3_aa: CAWRPGGYNEQFF; cdr3_nt: TGTGCCTGGAGACCGGGGGGGTACAATGAGCAGTTCTTC
j_call: TRBJ1-5; clone_size: NA; d_call: NA; v_call: TRBV28; cdr3_aa: CASSLWGSGDGNQPQHF; cdr3_nt: TGTGCCAGCAGTTTATGGGGGTCGGGGGACGGCAATCAGCCCCAGCATTTT
j_call: TRBJ2-3; clone_size: few; d_call: TRBD2; v_call: TRBV5-1; cdr3_aa: CASSLGLAGGVTDTQYF; cdr3_nt: TGCGCCAGCAGCTTGGGTTTAGCGGGGGGTGTTACAGATACGCAGTATTTT
j_call: TRBJ1-4; clone_size: NA; d_call: NA; v_call: TRBV6-1; cdr3_aa: CASSGRVLSTNEKLFF; cdr3_nt: TGTGCCAGCAGTGGCCGGGTCCTCTCGACTAATGAAAAACTGTTTTTT
j_call: TRBJ1-2; clone_size: NA; d_call: NA; v_call: TRBV30; cdr3_aa: CAWSVFWAAGGYTF; cdr3_nt: TGTGCCTGGAGTGTATTTTGGGCAGCGGGTGGCTACACCTTC
j_call: TRBJ2-7; clone_size: medium-sized; d_call: NA; v_call: TRBV28; cdr3_aa: CASSSGTLSYEQYF; cdr3_nt: TGTGCCAGCAGTTCCGGGACACTCTCCTACGAGCAGTACTTC
j_call: TRBJ2-7; clone_size: NA; d_call: NA; v_call: TRBV21-1; cdr3_aa: CASSKGTSLKWKYF; cdr3_nt: TGTGCCAGCAGCAAAGGGACTAGCTTGAAATGGAAGTACTTC
j_call: TRBJ2-3; clone_size: NA; d_call: TRBD1; v_call: TRBV19; cdr3_aa: CASSDPGQGTDTQYF; cdr3_nt: TGTGCCAGTAGCGATCCGGGACAGGGTACAGATACGCAGTATTTT
j_call: TRBJ2-7; clone_size: NA; d_call: NA; v_call: TRBV6-6; cdr3_aa: CASSYSRERLSYEQYF; cdr3_nt: TGTGCCAGCAGTTACTCGAGGGAAAGGTTGTCCTACGAGCAGTACTTC
j_call: TRBJ2-3; clone_size: NA; d_call: TRBD2; v_call: TRBV9; cdr3_aa: CASSVEAGGPDTQYF; cdr3_nt: TGTGCCAGCAGCGTAGAAGCGGGGGGGCCAGATACGCAGTATTTT
j_call: TRBJ1-2; clone_size: NA; d_call: NA; v_call: TRBV21-1; cdr3_aa: CASSKYRGGNYGYTF; cdr3_nt: TGTGCCAGCAGCAAATACAGGGGAGGTAACTATGGCTACACCTTC
j_call: TRBJ2-7; clone_size: few; d_call: TRBD2; v_call: TRBV29-1; cdr3_aa: CSAGHWLAGGPSSYEQYF; cdr3_nt: TGCAGCGCGGGACATTGGCTAGCGGGAGGGCCGAGCTCCTACGAGCAGTACTTC
j_call: TRBJ2-7; clone_size: few; d_call: NA; v_call: TRBV28; cdr3_aa: CASSFHEQYF; cdr3_nt: TGTGCCAGCAGTTTCCACGAGCAGTACTTC
j_call: TRBJ1-1; clone_size: NA; d_call: TRBD1; v_call: TRBV10-3; cdr3_aa: CAITSTGTEAFF; cdr3_nt: TGTGCCATCACCTCGACAGGGACTGAAGCTTTCTTT
j_call: TRBJ2-7; clone_size: NA; d_call: NA; v_call: TRBV2; cdr3_aa: CASSEASVTGYNLYEQYF; cdr3_nt: TGTGCCAGCAGTGAGGCCAGCGTTACAGGGTACAATCTCTACGAGCAGTACTTC
j_call: TRBJ2-1; clone_size: NA; d_call: NA; v_call: TRBV7-2; cdr3_aa: CASSLGASWSEQFF; cdr3_nt: TGTGCCAGCAGCTTAGGCGCTAGCTGGAGTGAGCAGTTCTTC
j_call: TRBJ2-1; clone_size: few; d_call: TRBD2; v_call: TRBV6-5; cdr3_aa: CASTWTSGGHNEQFF; cdr3_nt: TGTGCCAGCACCTGGACTAGCGGGGGGCACAATGAGCAGTTCTTC
j_call: TRBJ2-7; clone_size: NA; d_call: TRBD1; v_call: TRBV10-1; cdr3_aa: CASSDPTGPNSYEQYF; cdr3_nt: TGCGCCAGCAGTGACCCGACAGGGCCTAACTCCTACGAGCAGTACTTC
j_call: TRBJ2-7; clone_size: NA; d_call: NA; v_call: TRBV29-1; cdr3_aa: CSVEDGRSYEQYF; cdr3_nt: TGCAGCGTTGAAGATGGCCGCTCCTACGAGCAGTACTTC
j_call: TRBJ2-5; clone_size: few; d_call: TRBD1; v_call: TRBV4-3; cdr3_aa: CASSQDPGGWETQYF; cdr3_nt: TGCGCCAGCAGCCAAGATCCAGGGGGCTGGGAGACCCAGTACTTC
j_call: TRBJ2-5; clone_size: NA; d_call: NA; v_call: TRBV5-4; cdr3_aa: CASSSFETQYF; cdr3_nt: TGTGCCAGCAGCTCGTTCGAGACCCAGTACTTC
j_call: TRBJ1-2; clone_size: NA; d_call: TRBD1; v_call: TRBV4-1; cdr3_aa: CASTYTGGAGGYTF; cdr3_nt: TGCGCCAGCACCTATACAGGGGGCGCTGGGGGCTACACCTTC
j_call: TRBJ2-7; clone_size: NA; d_call: NA; v_call: TRBV18; cdr3_aa: CASSPKTSRTYEQYF; cdr3_nt: TGTGCCAGCTCACCAAAGACATCCCGAACCTACGAGCAGTACTTC
j_call: TRBJ2-1; clone_size: NA; d_call: TRBD2; v_call: TRBV19; cdr3_aa: CASSISSGSLSYNEQFF; cdr3_nt: TGTGCCAGTAGTATATCTAGCGGGAGTTTGTCCTACAATGAGCAGTTCTTC
j_call: TRBJ1-1; clone_size: NA; d_call: TRBD1; v_call: TRBV7-2; cdr3_aa: CASSLLGQGAGEAFF; cdr3_nt: TGTGCCAGCAGCTTATTAGGACAGGGGGCTGGTGAAGCTTTCTTT
j_call: TRBJ2-5; clone_size: NA; d_call: TRBD1; v_call: TRBV9; cdr3_aa: CASSVQGAAGETQYF; cdr3_nt: TGTGCCAGCAGCGTACAGGGGGCTGCAGGGGAGACCCAGTACTTC
j_call: TRBJ1-1; clone_size: NA; d_call: NA; v_call: TRBV28; cdr3_aa: CASSLPHFTEAFF; cdr3_nt: TGTGCCAGCAGTTTACCGCACTTTACTGAAGCTTTCTTT
j_call: TRBJ2-3; clone_size: NA; d_call: TRBD2; v_call: TRBV6-4; cdr3_aa: CASKPSGGYTDTQYF; cdr3_nt: TGTGCCAGCAAGCCCAGCGGGGGTTACACAGATACGCAGTATTTT
j_call: TRBJ1-2; clone_size: NA; d_call: TRBD1; v_call: TRBV4-3; cdr3_aa: CASSQDSQGTYGYTF; cdr3_nt: TGCGCCAGCAGCCAAGATTCACAGGGGACTTATGGCTACACCTTC
j_call: TRBJ2-3; clone_size: NA; d_call: TRBD1; v_call: TRBV5-1; cdr3_aa: CASSSTGGPDTQYF; cdr3_nt: TGCGCCAGCAGCTCGACAGGGGGCCCAGATACGCAGTATTTT
j_call: TRBJ1-4; clone_size: NA; d_call: NA; v_call: TRBV4-1; cdr3_aa: CASSPPTPGYTNEKLFF; cdr3_nt: TGCGCCAGCAGCCCGCCTACTCCAGGGTACACTAATGAAAAACTGTTTTTT
j_call: TRBJ1-1; clone_size: NA; d_call: TRBD1; v_call: TRBV6-4; cdr3_aa: CASSTGTGRDTEAFF; cdr3_nt: TGTGCCAGCAGTACGGGGACAGGGCGGGACACTGAAGCTTTCTTT